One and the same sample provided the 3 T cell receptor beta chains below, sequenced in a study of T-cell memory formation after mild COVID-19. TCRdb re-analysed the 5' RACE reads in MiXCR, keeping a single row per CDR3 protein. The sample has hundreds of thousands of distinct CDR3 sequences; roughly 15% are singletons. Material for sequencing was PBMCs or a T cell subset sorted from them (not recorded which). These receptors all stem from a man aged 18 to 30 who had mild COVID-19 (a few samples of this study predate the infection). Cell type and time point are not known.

The CDR3 region has the DNA TGTGCCAGCAGTTACTCAAATGGAGAGGAGGAGCAGTTCTTC. Protein sequence: CASSYSNGEEEQFF. The chain uses TRBV6-5 and TRBJ2-1; D is unclear. This CDR3 has 14 residues. In germline, CDR1 is MNHEY, CDR2 SVGAGI. V was pared by 0 bases and J by 10 bases, with 13 bases between.

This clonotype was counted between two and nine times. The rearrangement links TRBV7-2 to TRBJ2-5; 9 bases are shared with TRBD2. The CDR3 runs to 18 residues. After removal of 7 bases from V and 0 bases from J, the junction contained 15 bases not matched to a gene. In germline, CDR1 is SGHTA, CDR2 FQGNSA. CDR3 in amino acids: CASNGGLAGSMYQETQYF. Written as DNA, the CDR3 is TGTGCCAGCAACGGGGGGCTAGCGGGGTCCATGTACCAAGAGACCCAGTACTTC. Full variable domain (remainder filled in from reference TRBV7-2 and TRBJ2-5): GAGVSQSPSNKVTEKGKDVELRCDPISGHTALYWYRQSLGQGLEFLIYFQGNSAPDKSGLPSDRFSAERTGGSVSTLTIQRTQQEDSAVYLCASNGGLAGSMYQETQYFGPGTRLLVL.

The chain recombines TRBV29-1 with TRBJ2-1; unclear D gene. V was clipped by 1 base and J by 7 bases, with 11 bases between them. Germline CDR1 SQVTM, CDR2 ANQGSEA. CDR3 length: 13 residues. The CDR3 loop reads CSVEGIPFNEQFF. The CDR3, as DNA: TGCAGCGTTGAAGGCATCCCATTTAATGAGCAGTTCTTC.